Given below is one TCR beta chain in context. Antigen unknown. Trimming removed 5 bases at V and 1 base at J, with 9 bases between. The CDR3 spans 14 residues. These data belong to a study of identical twins. Broader study findings: Conclusions came from cross-sectional statistical analysis, not from following the same donors. There is a chance that invariant MAIT and iNKT cells partially muddied zero-insertion analyses. Cord blood's abundant beta clonotypes had fewer insertions, unlike memory repertoires.

TCRdb re-called the 5' RACE reads with MiXCR, one entry per CDR3 protein. Counted here are 450,000 to 500,000 distinct CDR3 sequences, roughly an eighth occurring once; the ten biggest clones make up 0.8% to 1%. This same sample was also part of a study on yellow fever vaccine responses in identical twins.

The specimen was CD4+ T cells sorted from blood. The clonotype was recovered from a woman in her late teens or twenties in good health. V is TRBV12-3 or TRBV12-4 and J is TRBJ2-1; unclear D gene. CDR3 loop: CASSLDVSYNEQFF. The CDR3 DNA sequence: TGTGCCAGCAGTCTCGATGTGTCCTACAATGAGCAGTTCTTC.